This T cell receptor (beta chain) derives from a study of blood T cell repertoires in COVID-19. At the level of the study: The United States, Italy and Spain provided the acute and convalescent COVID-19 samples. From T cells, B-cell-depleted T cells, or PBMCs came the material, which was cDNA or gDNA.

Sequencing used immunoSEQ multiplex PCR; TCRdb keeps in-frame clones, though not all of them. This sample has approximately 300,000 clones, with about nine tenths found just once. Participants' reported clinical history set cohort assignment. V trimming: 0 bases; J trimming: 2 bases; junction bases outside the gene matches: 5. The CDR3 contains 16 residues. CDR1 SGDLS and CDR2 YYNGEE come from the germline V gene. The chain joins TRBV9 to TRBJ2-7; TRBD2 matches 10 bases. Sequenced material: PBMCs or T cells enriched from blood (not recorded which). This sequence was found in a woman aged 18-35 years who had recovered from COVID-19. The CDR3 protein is CASSVGSSGGAYEQYF. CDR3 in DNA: TGTGCCAGCAGCGTAGGTAGCAGCGGGGGGGCCTACGAGCAGTACTTC.